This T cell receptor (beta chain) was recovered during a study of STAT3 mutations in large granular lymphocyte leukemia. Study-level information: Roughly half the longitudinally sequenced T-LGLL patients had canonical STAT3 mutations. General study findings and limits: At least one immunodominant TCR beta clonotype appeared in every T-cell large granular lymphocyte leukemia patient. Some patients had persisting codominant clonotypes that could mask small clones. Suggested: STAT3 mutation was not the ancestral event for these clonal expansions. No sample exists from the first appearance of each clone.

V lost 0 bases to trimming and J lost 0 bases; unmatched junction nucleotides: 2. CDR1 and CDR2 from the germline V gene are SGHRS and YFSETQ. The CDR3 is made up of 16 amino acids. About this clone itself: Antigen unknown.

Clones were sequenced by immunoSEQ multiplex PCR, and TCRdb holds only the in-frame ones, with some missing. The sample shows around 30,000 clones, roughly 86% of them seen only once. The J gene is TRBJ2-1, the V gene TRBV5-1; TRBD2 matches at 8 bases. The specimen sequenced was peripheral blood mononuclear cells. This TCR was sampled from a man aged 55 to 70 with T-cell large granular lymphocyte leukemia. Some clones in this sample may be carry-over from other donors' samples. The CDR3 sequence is CASSLDSGISYNEQFF. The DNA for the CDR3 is TGCGCCAGCAGCTTGGATAGCGGGATCTCCTACAATGAGCAGTTCTTC.